This T cell receptor beta chain appears in the sequencing data of a study of T cells after yellow fever vaccination. TCRdb re-called the 5' RACE reads with MiXCR, one entry per CDR3 protein. The sample holds some 350,000 distinct CDR3 sequences, roughly 4.3% seen once. The CDR3 contains 15 residues. Germline CDR1 reads DFQATT; CDR2 reads SNEGSKA (reference sequence). V lost 0 bases to trimming and J lost 6 bases, with 17 bases between them. This sequence was found in a man aged 18 to 35 who received the YFV17D yellow fever vaccine. This sequence joins TRBV20-1 and TRBJ1-1; D gene ambiguous. Here the sequenced sample was PBMCs, taken 5 days after the yellow fever booster vaccination. The DNA for the CDR3 is TGCAGTGCTAGAGAACGCGGGTCGGGATCGGCTGAAGCTTTCTTT. Translated: CSARERGSGSAEAFF.